This T cell receptor (beta chain) stems from a study of graft-versus-host responses after intestinal transplantation. Clones were read by immunoSEQ multiplex PCR, and TCRdb kept only the in-frame ones, dropping some. The sample consists of tens of thousands of clones, around 90% of them appearing once. The V end was cut by 3 bases, the J end by 4 bases, with 18 bases between. The CDR3 spans 16 residues. Germline CDR1 and CDR2: MNHEY and SVGAGI. Processed graft tissue released its intraepithelial and lamina propria lymphocytes. The J gene is TRBJ1-2, the V gene TRBV6-5; D is unresolved. The source material was ileum tissue, sampled 204 days after intestinal transplant. The receptor comes from a human patient who received an intestinal transplant, so some T cells may come from the graft donor. This CDR3 reads CASSYGSLEGRYGYTF. The DNA of the CDR3 is TGTGCCAGCAGTTATGGATCCTTGGAGGGTCGCTATGGCTACACCTTC.